These 21 T cell receptor beta chains were sequenced from one sample in a study of blood T cell repertoires in COVID-19. Profiling relied on immunoSEQ multiplex PCR, and the TCRdb table lists in-frame clones only, not all of them. The repertoire consists of 320,000 or so clones, with around 86% occurring once and the leading ten covering 4% to 6%. The sample comprised PBMCs or T cells enriched from blood (not recorded which). The receptors here all came from a man in his sixties who had recovered from COVID-19.

This clone is a singleton in its sample. This rearrangement joins TRBV24-1 to TRBJ1-4; 8 positions match TRBD1. Germline V gene lookup returns CDR1 KGHDR and CDR2 SFDVKD. V shed 2 bases and J 3 bases; nucleotides not matched to a gene: 4. The length of the CDR3 is 16 residues. CDR3 loop: CATSDSATGANEKLFF. DNA for the CDR3: TGTGCCACCAGTGATTCTGCGACAGGGGCTAATGAAAAACTGTTTTTT.

The rearrangement joins TRBV5-1 to TRBJ1-4; D is unclear. This CDR3 spans 15 amino acids. Germline V gene sequence: CDR1 SGHRS, CDR2 YFSETQ. V was trimmed by 1 base and J by 6 bases, leaving 13 bases between them. The CDR3 coding sequence is TGCGCCAGCAGCTTGCTGGGCACGCGGGATGAAAAACTGTTTTTT. This codes for CASSLLGTRDEKLFF.

This clone was recorded a few times. The chain carries TRBV7-3 and TRBJ1-4; TRBD1 matches at 9 bases. Germline loops: CDR1 SGHTA, CDR2 FQGTGA. The CDR3 spans 15 residues. Trimming took 6 bases from V and 7 from J; bases not matched to a gene: 9. The CDR3 sequence is CASSATGGVGEKLFF. CDR3 coding DNA: TGTGCCAGCAGTGCCACAGGGGGCGTTGGTGAAAAACTGTTTTTT.

The genes are TRBV28 and TRBJ2-3; D is possibly TRBD2 (6 bases). Germline CDR1 MDHEN, CDR2 SYDVKM. This CDR3 is built from 17 residues. V lost 6 bases, J lost 2 bases, and 21 bases lay in between. DNA for the CDR3: TGTGCCAGCAGCACTCGGAGGCGGGGCGGGTACACAGATACGCAGTATTTT. It encodes CASSTRRRGGYTDTQYF.

This sequence joins TRBV10-3 and TRBJ2-7; 8 bases fit TRBD2. The germline V gene has CDR1 ENHRY and CDR2 SYGVKD. J was trimmed by 4 bases and V by 0 bases; bases with no gene match: 8. The length of the CDR3 is 16 residues. The CDR3 is CAISESTGRAVYEQYF. CDR3 DNA: TGTGCCATCAGTGAGTCTACCGGGAGGGCCGTATACGAGCAGTACTTC.

The J gene is TRBJ1-2, the V gene TRBV5-4; the D gene is possibly TRBD1 (6 bases). The CDR3 spans 13 residues. Trimming removed 4 bases from V and 4 bases from J, with 11 bases in between. From germline, CDR1 is SGHNT and CDR2 YYREEE (reference sequence). In DNA, the CDR3 is TGTGCCAGCAGCGCCGACAGGCCCTATGGCTACACCTTC. It is translated as CASSADRPYGYTF.

V and J are TRBV9 and TRBJ2-2, with D tentatively TRBD2 (6 bases). The CDR3 is 16 amino acids. V dropped 0 bases and J dropped 0 bases, with 9 bases sitting between them. Per germline, CDR1 SGDLS and CDR2 YYNGEE. CDR3 sequence reads: CASSVGTGANTGELFF. The CDR3 coding sequence is TGTGCCAGCAGCGTAGGTACGGGAGCGAACACCGGGGAGCTGTTTTTT.

This chain links TRBV7-9 with TRBJ2-3, with TRBD2 matching 10 bases. Germline loops: CDR1 SEHNR, CDR2 FQNEAQ (reference sequence). Unmatched junction bases numbered 14, after V lost 1 base and J lost 4 bases. CDR3 length equals 19 residues. CDR3 protein: CASSLGQSSGSLGADTQYF. The CDR3 DNA reads as TGTGCCAGCAGCTTAGGACAGTCTAGCGGGAGTCTAGGCGCAGATACGCAGTATTTT.

This clone was seen a handful of times. The genes are TRBV7-3 and TRBJ2-3, with TRBD2 identical over 9 bases. The junction had 6 bases not matched to a gene; V was cut back by 8 bases and J by 0 bases. This CDR3 has 15 amino acids. The germline gives CDR1 SGHTA, CDR2 FQGTGA. CDR3 DNA sequence: TGTGCCAGCGCTAGACTAGCGGCTAGCACAGATACGCAGTATTTT. Protein product: CASARLAASTDTQYF.

The J gene is TRBJ2-7, the V gene TRBV5-1; weak D call: TRBD1 (7 bases). Germline V lookup: CDR1 SGHRS, CDR2 YFSETQ. CDR3 length: 18 residues. The V end lost 0 bases, the J end lost 1 base, and 20 bases lay between the germline ends. This chain's CDR3 is CASSLGGQTPGLSYEQYF. In nucleotides, the CDR3 is TGCGCCAGCAGCTTGGGGGGACAGACCCCGGGACTTTCCTACGAGCAGTACTTC. Variable domain in full (rest from reference TRBV5-1 and TRBJ2-7): KAGVTQTPRYLIKTRGQQVTLSCSPISGHRSVSWYQQTPGQGLQFLFEYFSETQRNKGNFPGRFSGRQFSNSRSEMNVSTLELGDSALYLCASSLGGQTPGLSYEQYFGPGTRLTVT.

CDR3 nucleotides: TGTGCCAGCAGGGTGGCCGGGGTTTCACCCCTCCACTTT. As protein: CASRVAGVSPLHF. V gene TRBV27 combines with J gene TRBJ1-6; D call uncertain. The CDR3 is 13 residues long. Germline loops: CDR1 MNHEY, CDR2 SMNVEV (reference sequence). Trimming stripped 6 bases from V and 9 bases from J, with 12 bases between.

The V call is TRBV10-2, the J call TRBJ2-7; D uncertain. This CDR3 has 13 amino acids. Germline CDR1 WSHSY, CDR2 SAAADI. V was trimmed by 7 bases and J by 7 bases, leaving 17 bases between them. As DNA, the CDR3 is TGCGCCAGCACCTTAGACTCCGACGGGGAGCAGTACTTC. Translating it yields CASTLDSDGEQYF.

This clone was detected only a few times. The chain couples TRBV19 to TRBJ2-5; 11 nucleotides align to TRBD2. Germline trimming cut 5 bases from V and 6 bases from J; bases unmatched to any gene: 5. The CDR3 consists of 14 residues. Germline V gives CDR1 LNHDA, CDR2 SQIVND (reference sequence). The CDR3: CASSSSGRSKTQYF. The DNA of the CDR3 is TGTGCCAGTAGTTCTAGCGGGAGGTCAAAGACCCAGTACTTC.

V is TRBV28 and J is TRBJ1-5; D is unclear. There are 14 residues in the CDR3. The germline V and J ends were trimmed by 3 bases and 3 bases, with 9 bases remaining between them. Germline assignment: CDR1 MDHEN and CDR2 SYDVKM. The CDR3 nucleotides are TGTGCCAGCAGTTTGGGCCAGGTCAATCAGCCCCAGCATTTT. Residues: CASSLGQVNQPQHF.

The rearrangement joins TRBV3-1 (or the pseudogene TRBV3-2) to TRBJ2-7; 10 positions agree with TRBD1. The CDR3 loop spans 15 amino acids. V shed 5 bases and J 3 bases; nucleotides not matched to a gene: 7. The germline V gene encodes CDR1 LGHDT and CDR2 YNNKEL (reference sequence). CDR3 sequence: CASSSRTGGFYEQYF. The CDR3 region has the DNA TGTGCCAGCAGCTCCCGGACAGGGGGTTTCTACGAGCAGTACTTC.

This rearrangement joins TRBV28 to TRBJ1-1, with D maybe TRBD1 (5 bases). This CDR3 is 15 amino acids long. Germline assignment: CDR1 MDHEN and CDR2 SYDVKM. V dropped 7 bases and J dropped 1 base, with 16 bases sitting between them. The chain's CDR3 is CASTSWGRQNTEAFF. The CDR3 DNA sequence: TGTGCCAGCACGTCGTGGGGCAGACAGAACACTGAAGCTTTCTTT.

The chain employs TRBV10-2 and TRBJ2-7, with 15 bases fitting TRBD2. Germline CDR1 is WSHSY and CDR2 is SAAADI. V was pared by 6 bases and J by 3 bases, with 12 bases of the junction left unmatched. This CDR3 contains 18 residues. The CDR3 DNA reads as TGCGCCAGCAGACCCACCGGGACTAGCGGGAGGAGTGTCTACGAGCAGTACTTC. As protein: CASRPTGTSGRSVYEQYF.

The V and J genes are TRBV10-3 and TRBJ2-1, with 10 bases that match TRBD1. The J segment lost 4 bases and the V segment lost 6 bases, leaving 6 bases of the junction unmatched. In germline, CDR1 is ENHRY, CDR2 SYGVKD. The CDR3 runs to 15 residues. CDR3 coding DNA: TGTGCCATCAGGCGACAGGGGGCTGGGTACAATGAGCAGTTCTTC. It yields the protein CAIRRQGAGYNEQFF.

The chain uses TRBV7-9 and TRBJ2-3; 12 bases align to TRBD1. V was clipped by 5 bases and J by 7 bases; unmatched bases: 10. From germline, CDR1 is SEHNR and CDR2 FQNEAQ (reference sequence). CDR3 size: 16 residues. The CDR3 DNA follows: TGTGCCAGCAGCCAGACGTTGGGACAGGGGGCGAATACGCAGTATTTT. Amino acid sequence: CASSQTLGQGANTQYF.

The chain combines TRBV10-3 with TRBJ2-1; D is possibly TRBD2 (5 bases). The CDR3 loop spans 11 amino acids. Germline V CDR1 and CDR2: ENHRY, SYGVKD. The germline V and J ends were trimmed by 6 bases and 10 bases, with 10 bases remaining between them. The DNA of the CDR3 is TGTGCCATCAGCGTAACGGGGGAGCAGTTCTTC. Protein product: CAISVTGEQFF.

The V gene is TRBV4-1, the J gene TRBJ2-7, with D perhaps TRBD2 (6 bases). Trimming shortened V by 3 bases and J by 1 base, and 13 bases separated the two germline ends. CDR1 and CDR2 from the germline V gene are MGHRA and YSYEKL. The CDR3 covers 15 residues. The CDR3 loop reads CASSHPGVLSYEQYF. CDR3 DNA sequence: TGCGCCAGCAGCCATCCGGGGGTTTTGTCCTACGAGCAGTACTTC.